This is a list of T cell receptor beta chains from one sample in a study of blood T cell repertoires in COVID-19. Assay used: immunoSEQ multiplex PCR; TCRdb lists only in-frame clones, some missing. The table records 400,000 to 550,000 clones, approximately 90% of them present only once. Source material: peripheral blood. These receptors were taken from a woman under 40 with acute or convalescent COVID-19. Each CDR3 is given with its conserved first and last residue. The D gene is left open where the match is weak. The listing skips clone size in some rows; elsewhere it reads once, few, many or a size class.

V gene,D gene,clone size,J gene,CDR3 DNA,CDR3 protein
TRBV19,NA,NA,TRBJ1-5,TGTGCCAGTAGTATAGGGCCAGGGGAAGGGCAGCCCCAGCATTTT,CASSIGPGEGQPQHF
TRBV18,TRBD1,NA,TRBJ2-7,TGTGCCAGCTCACCTTTTGGGGCAGGGGGCGGCGAGCAGTACTTC,CASSPFGAGGGEQYF
TRBV10-3,NA,once,TRBJ1-2,TGTGCCATCAGTGAGGGAGGAGACCTTTATGGCTACACCTTC,CAISEGGDLYGYTF
TRBV7-8,NA,NA,TRBJ1-4,TGTGCCAGCAGCTTTCAGCCGCGGACATCAACTAATGAAAAACTGTTTTTT,CASSFQPRTSTNEKLFF
TRBV6-5,TRBD1,NA,TRBJ2-2,TGTGCCAGCAGTTATCGTAGGACAGGCAGAACCGGGGAGCTGTTTTTT,CASSYRRTGRTGELFF
TRBV30,TRBD1,NA,TRBJ1-1,TGTGCCTGGATAGGAAGGGGGCGATACACTGAAGCTTTCTTT,CAWIGRGRYTEAFF
TRBV30,TRBD1,NA,TRBJ2-1,TGTGCCTGGGCGCGGGACAGGGAGCTCGGAAGACTCTACAATGAGCAGTTCTTC,CAWARDRELGRLYNEQFF
TRBV5-3,TRBD1,few,TRBJ2-2,TGTGCCAGAAGCCGTACCTCAGACAGGGGTGGGTTACACCGGGAGCTGTTTTTT,CARSRTSDRGGLHRELFF
TRBV24-1,TRBD2,NA,TRBJ2-1,TGTGCCACCAGTGATCCGTCAAGGCTAGCGGGGGTAGATGAGCAGTTCTTC,CATSDPSRLAGVDEQFF
TRBV30,TRBD1,NA,TRBJ2-1,TGTGCCTGGAGTCGAGGGACAGTCTCCTACAATGAGCAGTTCTTC,CAWSRGTVSYNEQFF
TRBV3-1/TRBV3-2,NA,NA,TRBJ2-7,TGTGCCAGCAGCTCGTGGGGCGATCCCTACGAGCAGTACTTC,CASSSWGDPYEQYF
TRBV10-1,TRBD2,once,TRBJ2-7,TGCGCCAGCCACAGAACCCAGCGGACTAGCGGGGGGGCTTTGGACTACGAGCAGTACTTC,CASHRTQRTSGGALDYEQYF
TRBV27,NA,NA,TRBJ2-5,TGTGCCAGCAGCGGATCGGGCCAAGAGACCCAGTACTTC,CASSGSGQETQYF
TRBV7-9,NA,NA,TRBJ2-5,TGTGCCAGCAGTCGGACATTACAAGAGACCCAGTACTTC,CASSRTLQETQYF
TRBV6-4,NA,NA,TRBJ2-7,TGTGCCACCCCCCTTGGCAGGCATGGTGACGAGCAGTACTTC,CATPLGRHGDEQYF